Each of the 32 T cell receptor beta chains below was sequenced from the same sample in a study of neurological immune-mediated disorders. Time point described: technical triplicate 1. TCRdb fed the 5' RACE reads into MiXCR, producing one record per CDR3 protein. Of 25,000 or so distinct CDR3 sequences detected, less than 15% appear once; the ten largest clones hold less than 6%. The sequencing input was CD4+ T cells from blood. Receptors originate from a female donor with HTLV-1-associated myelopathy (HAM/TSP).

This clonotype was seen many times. The CDR3 coding sequence is TGCAGTGCTGGTACAAGAAACAATCAGCCCCAGCATTTT. Protein sequence: CSAGTRNNQPQHF. The rearrangement links TRBV20-1 to TRBJ1-5; D remains unclear. This CDR3 is built from 13 residues. Per the germline V gene, CDR1 is DFQATT and CDR2 is SNEGSKA (reference sequence). Between the trimmed V and J ends, which lost 5 bases and 3 bases, there was a span of 11 bases.

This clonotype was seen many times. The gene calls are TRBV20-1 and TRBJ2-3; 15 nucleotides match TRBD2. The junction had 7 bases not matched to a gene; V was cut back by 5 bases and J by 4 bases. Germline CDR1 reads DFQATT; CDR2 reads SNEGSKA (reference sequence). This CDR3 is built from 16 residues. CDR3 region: CSAASGLAGGPDTQYF. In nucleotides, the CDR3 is TGCAGTGCTGCCTCGGGACTAGCGGGGGGACCAGATACGCAGTATTTT.

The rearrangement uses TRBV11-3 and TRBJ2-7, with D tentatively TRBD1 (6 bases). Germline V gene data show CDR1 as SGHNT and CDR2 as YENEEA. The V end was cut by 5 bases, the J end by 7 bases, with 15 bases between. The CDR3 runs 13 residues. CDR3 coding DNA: TGTGCCAGCAGCCCCGGGACATGGCTTGAGCAGTACTTC. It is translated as CASSPGTWLEQYF.

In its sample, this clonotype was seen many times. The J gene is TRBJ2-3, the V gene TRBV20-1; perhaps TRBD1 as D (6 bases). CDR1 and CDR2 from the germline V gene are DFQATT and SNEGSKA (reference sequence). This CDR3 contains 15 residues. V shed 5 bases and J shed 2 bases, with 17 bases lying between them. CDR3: CSALNRDGATDTQYF. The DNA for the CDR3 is TGCAGTGCTCTCAACAGGGATGGGGCCACAGATACGCAGTATTTT.

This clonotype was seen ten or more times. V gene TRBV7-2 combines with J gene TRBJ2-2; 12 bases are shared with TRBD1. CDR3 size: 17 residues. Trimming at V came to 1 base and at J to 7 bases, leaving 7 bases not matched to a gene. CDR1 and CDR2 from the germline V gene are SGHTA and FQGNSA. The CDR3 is CASSLGPGTGGVGELFF. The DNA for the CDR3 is TGTGCCAGCAGCTTAGGACCCGGGACAGGGGGCGTCGGGGAGCTGTTTTTT.

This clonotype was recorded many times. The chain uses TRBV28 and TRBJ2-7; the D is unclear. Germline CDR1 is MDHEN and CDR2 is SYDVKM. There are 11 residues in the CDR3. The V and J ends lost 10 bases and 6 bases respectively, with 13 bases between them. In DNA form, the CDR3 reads TGTGCCATCCATCCGTGCTTCGAGCAGTACTTC. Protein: CAIHPCFEQYF.

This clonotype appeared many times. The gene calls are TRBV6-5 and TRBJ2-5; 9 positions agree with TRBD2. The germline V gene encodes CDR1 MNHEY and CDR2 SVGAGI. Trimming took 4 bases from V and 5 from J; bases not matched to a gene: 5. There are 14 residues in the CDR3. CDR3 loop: CASSLREGRETQYF. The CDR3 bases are TGTGCCAGCAGTTTGCGGGAGGGCCGGGAGACCCAGTACTTC.

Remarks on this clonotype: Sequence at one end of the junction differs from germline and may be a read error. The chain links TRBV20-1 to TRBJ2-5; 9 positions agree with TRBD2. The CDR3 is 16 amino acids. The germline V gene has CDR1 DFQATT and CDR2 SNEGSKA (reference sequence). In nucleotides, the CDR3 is TGCAGTGCTAGGGATGGAGGTAGCGGGGGCCAAGGGACCCAGTACTTC. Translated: CSARDGGSGGQGTQYF.

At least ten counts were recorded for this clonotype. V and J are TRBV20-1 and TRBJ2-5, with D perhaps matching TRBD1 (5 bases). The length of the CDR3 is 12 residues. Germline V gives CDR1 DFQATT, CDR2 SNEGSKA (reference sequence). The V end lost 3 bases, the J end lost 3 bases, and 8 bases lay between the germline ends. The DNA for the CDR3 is TGCAGTGCTAGCCCCAGGGAAGAGACCCAGTACTTC. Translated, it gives CSASPREETQYF.

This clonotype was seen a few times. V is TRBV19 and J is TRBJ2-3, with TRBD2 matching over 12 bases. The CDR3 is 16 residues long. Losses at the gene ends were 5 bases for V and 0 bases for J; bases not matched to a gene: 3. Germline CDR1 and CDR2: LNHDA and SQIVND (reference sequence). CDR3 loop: CASSGLAGSSTDTQYF. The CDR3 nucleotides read TGTGCCAGTAGTGGACTAGCGGGAAGTAGCACAGATACGCAGTATTTT. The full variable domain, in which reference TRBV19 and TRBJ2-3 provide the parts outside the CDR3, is DGGITQSPKYLFRKEGQNVTLSCEQNLNHDAMYWYRQDPGQGLRLIYYSQIVNDFQKGDIAEGYSVSREKKESFPLTVTSAQKNPTAFYLCASSGLAGSSTDTQYFGPGTRLTVL.

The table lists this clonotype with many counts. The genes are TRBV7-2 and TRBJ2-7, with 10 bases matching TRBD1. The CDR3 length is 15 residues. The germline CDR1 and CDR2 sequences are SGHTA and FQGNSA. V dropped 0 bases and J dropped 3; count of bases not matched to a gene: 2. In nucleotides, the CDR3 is TGTGCCAGCAGCTTAGCGGGACAGGGGATCTACGAGCAGTACTTC. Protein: CASSLAGQGIYEQYF.

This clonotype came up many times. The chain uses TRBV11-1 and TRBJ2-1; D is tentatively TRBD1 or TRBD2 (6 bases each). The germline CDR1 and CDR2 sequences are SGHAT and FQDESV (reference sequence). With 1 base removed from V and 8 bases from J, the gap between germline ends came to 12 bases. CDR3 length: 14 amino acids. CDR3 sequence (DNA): TGTGCCAGCAGCTTAGGGTCCGGGGGCGATGAGCAGTTCTTC. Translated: CASSLGSGGDEQFF. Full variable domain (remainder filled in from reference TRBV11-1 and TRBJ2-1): EAEVAQSPRYKITEKSQAVAFWCDPISGHATLYWYRQILGQGPELLVQFQDESVVDDSQLPKDRFSAERLKGVDSTLKIQPAELGDSAMYLCASSLGSGGDEQFFGPGTRLTVL.

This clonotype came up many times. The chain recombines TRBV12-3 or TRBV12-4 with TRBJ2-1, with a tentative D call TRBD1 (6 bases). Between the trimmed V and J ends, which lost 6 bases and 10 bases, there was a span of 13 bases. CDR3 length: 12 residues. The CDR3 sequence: CASRSGVTEQFF. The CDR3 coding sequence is TGTGCCAGCAGATCAGGGGTCACGGAGCAGTTCTTC.

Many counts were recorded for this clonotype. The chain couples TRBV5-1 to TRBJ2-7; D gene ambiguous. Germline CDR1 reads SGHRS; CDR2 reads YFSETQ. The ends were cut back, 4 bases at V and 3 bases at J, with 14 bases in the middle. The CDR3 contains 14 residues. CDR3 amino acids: CASSAKVSDYEQYF. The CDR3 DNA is TGCGCCAGCAGCGCGAAGGTGTCAGACTACGAGCAGTACTTC.

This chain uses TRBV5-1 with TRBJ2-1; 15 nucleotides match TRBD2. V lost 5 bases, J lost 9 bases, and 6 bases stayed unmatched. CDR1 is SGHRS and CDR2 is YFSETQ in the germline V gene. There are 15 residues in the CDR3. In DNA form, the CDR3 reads TGCGCCAGCAGTCCACGGACTAGCGGGGGGGGTGAGCAGTTCTTC. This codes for CASSPRTSGGGEQFF.

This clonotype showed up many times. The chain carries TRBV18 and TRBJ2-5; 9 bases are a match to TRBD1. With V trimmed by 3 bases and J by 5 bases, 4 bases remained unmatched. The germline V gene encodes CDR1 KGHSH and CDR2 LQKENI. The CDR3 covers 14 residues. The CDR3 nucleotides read TGTGCCAGCTCACCGAGGACAGGGGAGGAGACCCAGTACTTC. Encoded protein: CASSPRTGEETQYF.

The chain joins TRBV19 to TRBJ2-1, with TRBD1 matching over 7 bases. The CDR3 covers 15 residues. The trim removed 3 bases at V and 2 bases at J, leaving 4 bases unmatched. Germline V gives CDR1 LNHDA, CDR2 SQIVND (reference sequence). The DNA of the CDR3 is TGTGCCAGTAGTATCCCCGGGACAGCCTACAATGAGCAGTTCTTC. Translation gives CASSIPGTAYNEQFF.

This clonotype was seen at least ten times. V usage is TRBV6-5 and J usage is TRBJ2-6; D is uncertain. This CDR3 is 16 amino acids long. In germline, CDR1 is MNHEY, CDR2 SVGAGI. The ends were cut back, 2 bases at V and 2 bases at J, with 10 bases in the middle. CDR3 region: CASSYALIPGANVLTF. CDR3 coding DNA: TGTGCCAGCAGTTACGCATTGATCCCTGGGGCCAACGTCCTGACTTTC.

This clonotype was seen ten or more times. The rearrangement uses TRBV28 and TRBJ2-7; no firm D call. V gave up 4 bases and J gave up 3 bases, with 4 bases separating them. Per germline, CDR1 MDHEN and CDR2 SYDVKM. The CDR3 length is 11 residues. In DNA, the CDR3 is TGTGCCAGCAGTTATATCTACGAGCAGTACTTC. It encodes CASSYIYEQYF.

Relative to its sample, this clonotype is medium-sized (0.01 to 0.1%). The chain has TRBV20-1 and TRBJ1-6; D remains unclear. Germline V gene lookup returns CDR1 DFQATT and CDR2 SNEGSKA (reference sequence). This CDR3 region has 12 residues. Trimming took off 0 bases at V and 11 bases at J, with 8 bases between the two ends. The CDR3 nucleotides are TGCAGTGCTAGAGATCGCAAGACACCCCTCCACTTT. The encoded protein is CSARDRKTPLHF.

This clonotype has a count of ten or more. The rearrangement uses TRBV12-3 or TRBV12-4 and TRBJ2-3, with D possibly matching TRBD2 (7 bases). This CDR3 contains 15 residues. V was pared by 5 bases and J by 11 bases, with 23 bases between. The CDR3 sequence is CASSLLGLQIGGQYF. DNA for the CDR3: TGTGCCAGCAGTCTGTTGGGACTACAAATAGGGGGGCAGTATTTT.

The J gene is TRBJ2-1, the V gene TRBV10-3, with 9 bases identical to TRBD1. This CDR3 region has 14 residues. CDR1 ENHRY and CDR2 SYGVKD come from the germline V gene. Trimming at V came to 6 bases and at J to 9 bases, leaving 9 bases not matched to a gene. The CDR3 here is CAISPGQGSGEQFF. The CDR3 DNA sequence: TGTGCCATCAGCCCGGGACAGGGAAGCGGTGAGCAGTTCTTC.

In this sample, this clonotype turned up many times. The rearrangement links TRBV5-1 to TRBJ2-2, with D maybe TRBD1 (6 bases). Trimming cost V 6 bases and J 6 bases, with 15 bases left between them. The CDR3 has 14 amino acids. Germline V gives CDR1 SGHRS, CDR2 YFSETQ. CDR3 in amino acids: CASTVRGSAGELFF. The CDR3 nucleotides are TGCGCCAGCACAGTCAGGGGATCCGCCGGGGAGCTGTTTTTT. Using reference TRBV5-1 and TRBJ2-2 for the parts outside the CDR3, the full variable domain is KAGVTQTPRYLIKTRGQQVTLSCSPISGHRSVSWYQQTPGQGLQFLFEYFSETQRNKGNFPGRFSGRQFSNSRSEMNVSTLELGDSALYLCASTVRGSAGELFFGEGSRLTVL.

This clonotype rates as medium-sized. The CDR3 bases are TGTGCCAGCAGCGTTGACAGGGCCTATGGCTACACCTTC. This translates into CASSVDRAYGYTF. The rearrangement joins TRBV7-2 to TRBJ1-2, with 7 positions matching TRBD1. There are 13 residues in the CDR3. CDR1 is SGHTA, CDR2 FQGNSA, per germline. The junction had 4 bases not matched to a gene; V was cut back by 5 bases and J by 4 bases.

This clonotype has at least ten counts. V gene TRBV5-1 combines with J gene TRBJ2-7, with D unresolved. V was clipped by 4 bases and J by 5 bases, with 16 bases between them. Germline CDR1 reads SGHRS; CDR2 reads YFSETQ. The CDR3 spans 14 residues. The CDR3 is CASSPESELHEQYF. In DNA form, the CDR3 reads TGCGCCAGCAGCCCGGAGTCGGAACTCCACGAGCAGTACTTC.

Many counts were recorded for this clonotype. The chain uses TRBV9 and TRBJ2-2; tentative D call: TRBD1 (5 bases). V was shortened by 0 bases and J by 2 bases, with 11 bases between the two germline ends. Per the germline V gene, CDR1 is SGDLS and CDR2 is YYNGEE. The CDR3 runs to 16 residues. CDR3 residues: CASSVDSTGNTGELFF. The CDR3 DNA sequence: TGTGCCAGCAGCGTAGATAGCACAGGAAACACCGGGGAGCTGTTTTTT.

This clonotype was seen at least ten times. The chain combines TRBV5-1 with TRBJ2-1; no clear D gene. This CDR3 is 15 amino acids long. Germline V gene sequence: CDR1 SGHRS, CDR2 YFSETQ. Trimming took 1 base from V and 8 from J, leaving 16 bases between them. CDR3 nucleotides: TGCGCCAGCAGCTTGTTCAGGCGAGAGGTCGATGAGCAGTTCTTC. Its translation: CASSLFRREVDEQFF. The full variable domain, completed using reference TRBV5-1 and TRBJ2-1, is KAGVTQTPRYLIKTRGQQVTLSCSPISGHRSVSWYQQTPGQGLQFLFEYFSETQRNKGNFPGRFSGRQFSNSRSEMNVSTLELGDSALYLCASSLFRREVDEQFFGPGTRLTVL.

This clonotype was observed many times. CDR3 residues: CSAGPRGPLSADTQYF. CDR3 nucleotides: TGCAGTGCAGGCCCCCGCGGGCCCCTGAGCGCAGATACGCAGTATTTT. The chain combines TRBV20-1 with TRBJ2-3; D possibly corresponds to TRBD2 (5 bases). This CDR3 is built from 16 residues. In germline, CDR1 is DFQATT, CDR2 SNEGSKA (reference sequence). Trimming stripped 6 bases from V and 4 bases from J, with 23 bases between.

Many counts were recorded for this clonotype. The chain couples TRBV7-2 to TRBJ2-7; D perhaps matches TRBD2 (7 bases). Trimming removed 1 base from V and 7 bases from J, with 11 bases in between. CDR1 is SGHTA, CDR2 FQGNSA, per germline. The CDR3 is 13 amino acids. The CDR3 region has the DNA TGTGCCAGCAGCTTAGGCGGGGGACAAGAGCAGTACTTC. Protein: CASSLGGGQEQYF.

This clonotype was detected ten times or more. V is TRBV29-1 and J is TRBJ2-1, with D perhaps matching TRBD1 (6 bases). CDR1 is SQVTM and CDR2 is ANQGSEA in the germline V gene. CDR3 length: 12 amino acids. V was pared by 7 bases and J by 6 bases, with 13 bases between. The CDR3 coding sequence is TGCAGCGGTGGGGACATGGTCAATGAGCAGTTCTTC. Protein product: CSGGDMVNEQFF.

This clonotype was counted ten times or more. CDR3 sequence reads: CASSLDGLYNEQFF. DNA of the CDR3: TGTGCCAGCAGCTTAGATGGACTGTACAATGAGCAGTTCTTC. The chain employs TRBV11-3 and TRBJ2-1; TRBD2 might be the D (5 bases). Germline V gene lookup returns CDR1 SGHNT and CDR2 YENEEA. V was shortened by 0 bases and J by 4 bases, with 7 bases between the two germline ends. This CDR3 contains 14 residues.

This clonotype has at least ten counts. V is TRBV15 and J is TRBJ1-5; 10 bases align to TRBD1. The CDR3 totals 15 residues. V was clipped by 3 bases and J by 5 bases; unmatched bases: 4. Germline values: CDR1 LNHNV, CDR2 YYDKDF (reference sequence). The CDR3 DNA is TGTGCCACCAGCAGGGGACAGGGGATCTATCAGCCCCAGCATTTT. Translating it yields CATSRGQGIYQPQHF.